This TCR beta chain originates from a study of early stage breast cancer tumors. Study-wide points: Enriched TCRB sequences shared across patients were mostly commonly generated sequences. In 14 of 16 patients, blood comparison separated tumor from normal breast. Tumors had about 2.6-fold higher T cell density than normal breast.

The ends lost 4 bases at V and 9 bases at J; junction bases unmatched: 6. CDR3 length: 15 amino acids. The V gene's germline CDR1 is SGHVS and CDR2 FNYEAQ. Note on this clone: Its antigen is as yet unknown.

Each sample had two DNA replicates, roughly 0.5 ug blood or around 1.5 ug tissue. Sequencing used immunoSEQ multiplex PCR; TCRdb keeps in-frame clones, though not all of them. The sample yields around 53,000 clones, under 95% seen once. The clonotype was recovered from a person between 65 and 79 years old with breast cancer. Sequencing was performed on blood. V usage is TRBV7-6 and J usage is TRBJ2-2; 12 bases match TRBD2. CDR3 in amino acids: CASSSSGGGFRELFF. For the CDR3, the DNA is TGTGCCAGCAGCTCTAGCGGGGGGGGATTCAGGGAGCTGTTTTTT.